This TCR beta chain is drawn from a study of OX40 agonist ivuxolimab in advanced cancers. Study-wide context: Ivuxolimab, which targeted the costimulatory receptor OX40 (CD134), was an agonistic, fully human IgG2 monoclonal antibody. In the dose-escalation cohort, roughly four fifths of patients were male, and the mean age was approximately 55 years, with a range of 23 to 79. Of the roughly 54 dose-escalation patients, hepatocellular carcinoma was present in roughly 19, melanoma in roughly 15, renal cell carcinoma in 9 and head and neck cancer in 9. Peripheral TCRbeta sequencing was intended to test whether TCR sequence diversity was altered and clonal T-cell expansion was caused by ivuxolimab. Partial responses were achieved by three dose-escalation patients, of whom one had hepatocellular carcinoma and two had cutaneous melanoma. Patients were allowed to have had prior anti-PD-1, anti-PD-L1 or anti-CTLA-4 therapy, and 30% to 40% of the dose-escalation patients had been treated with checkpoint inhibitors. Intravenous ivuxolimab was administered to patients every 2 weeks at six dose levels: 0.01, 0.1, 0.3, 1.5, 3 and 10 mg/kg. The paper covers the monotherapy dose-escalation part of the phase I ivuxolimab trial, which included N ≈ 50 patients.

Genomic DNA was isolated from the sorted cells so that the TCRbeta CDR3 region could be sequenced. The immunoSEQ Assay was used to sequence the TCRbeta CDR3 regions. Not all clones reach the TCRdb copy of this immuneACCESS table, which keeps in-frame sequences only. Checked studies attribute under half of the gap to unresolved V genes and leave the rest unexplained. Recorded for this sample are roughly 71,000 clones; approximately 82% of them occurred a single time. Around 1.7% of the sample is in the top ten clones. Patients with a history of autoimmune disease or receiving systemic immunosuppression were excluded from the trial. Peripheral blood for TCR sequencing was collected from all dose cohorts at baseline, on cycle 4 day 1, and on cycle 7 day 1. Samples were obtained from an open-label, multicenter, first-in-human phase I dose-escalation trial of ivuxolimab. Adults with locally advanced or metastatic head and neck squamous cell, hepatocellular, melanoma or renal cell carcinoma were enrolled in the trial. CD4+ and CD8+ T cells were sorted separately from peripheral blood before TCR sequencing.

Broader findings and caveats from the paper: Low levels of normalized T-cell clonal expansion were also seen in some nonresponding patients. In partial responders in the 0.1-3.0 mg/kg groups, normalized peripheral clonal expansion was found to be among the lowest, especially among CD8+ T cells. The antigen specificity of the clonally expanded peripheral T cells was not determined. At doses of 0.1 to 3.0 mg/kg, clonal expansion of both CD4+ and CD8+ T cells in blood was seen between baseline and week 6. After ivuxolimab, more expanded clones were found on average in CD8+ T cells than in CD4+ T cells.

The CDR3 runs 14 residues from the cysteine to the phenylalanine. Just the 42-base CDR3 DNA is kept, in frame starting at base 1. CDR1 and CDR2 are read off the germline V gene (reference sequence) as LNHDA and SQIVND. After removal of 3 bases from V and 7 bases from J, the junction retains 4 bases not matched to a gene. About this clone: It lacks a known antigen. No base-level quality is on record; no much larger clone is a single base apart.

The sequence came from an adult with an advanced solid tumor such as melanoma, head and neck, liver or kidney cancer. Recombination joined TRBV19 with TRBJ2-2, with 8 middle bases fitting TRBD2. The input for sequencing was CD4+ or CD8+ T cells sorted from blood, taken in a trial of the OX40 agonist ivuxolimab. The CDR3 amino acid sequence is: CASSMSGGGGELFF. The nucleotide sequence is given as TGTGCCAGTAGTATGTCCGGGGGGGGCGGGGAGCTGTTTTTT.